One and the same sample provided the 28 T cell receptor beta chains below, sequenced in a study of shared clonotypes between healthy human individuals. Assay: immunoSEQ multiplex PCR; the TCRdb copy retains only in-frame clones and omits some. Here the sample spans about 1.5 million clones, around 98% being singletons. The material sequenced was naive CD4+ T cells sorted from blood. Subset specified: CD45RA+ positively selected. The receptors derive from a man aged 30-40 years in good health.

This clone was picked up one time. The J gene is TRBJ1-5, the V gene TRBV27, with D possibly being TRBD1 (5 bases). Germline CDR1 and CDR2: MNHEY and SMNVEV (reference sequence). CDR3 size: 14 residues. The V gene lost 0 bases and the J gene lost 6 bases, with 9 bases spanning the gap. Written as DNA, the CDR3 is TGTGCCAGCAGTTTATCTTGGGGGTCTCAGCCCCAGCATTTT. It is translated as CASSLSWGSQPQHF.

The rearrangement joins TRBV7-8 to TRBJ2-3, with D unclear. The CDR3 totals 18 residues. Germline CDR1 is SGHVS and CDR2 is FQNEAQ. V was trimmed by 1 base and J by 0 bases, leaving 17 bases between them. In nucleotides, the CDR3 is TGTGCCAGCAGCTTAGAGGCGGCAGTACGTACTAGCACAGATACGCAGTATTTT. Translation gives CASSLEAAVRTSTDTQYF.

The chain has TRBV25-1 and TRBJ2-1; no firm D call. Trimming removed 0 bases at V and 0 bases at J, with 9 bases between. There are 16 residues in the CDR3. CDR1 and CDR2 (germline): MGHDK, SYGVNS. The CDR3 DNA reads as TGTGCCAGCAGTGAATATAGGGCTAGCTCCTACAATGAGCAGTTCTTC. Its translation: CASSEYRASSYNEQFF.

The chain employs TRBV11-2 and TRBJ2-5, with D perhaps TRBD2 (7 bases). The CDR3 is 14 amino acids. Germline V gives CDR1 SGHAT, CDR2 FQNNGV. V lost 1 base and J lost 3, with 9 bases in between. The CDR3 here is CASSLVGGEETQYF. The DNA of the CDR3 is TGTGCCAGCAGCTTAGTAGGGGGGGAAGAGACCCAGTACTTC.

CDR3 loop: CASSQEVRFSNQPQHF. The CDR3 DNA is TGCGCCAGCAGCCAAGAGGTGCGGTTTAGCAATCAGCCCCAGCATTTT. The rearrangement links TRBV4-3 to TRBJ1-5, with unresolved D. Looked up from germline, CDR1 is LGHNA and CDR2 is YSLEER. The germline V and J ends were trimmed by 0 bases and 0 bases, with 9 bases remaining between them. The CDR3 spans 16 residues.

In this sample, this clone turned up once. This chain links TRBV7-8 with TRBJ2-7, with D perhaps TRBD2 (6 bases). The CDR3 is 17 amino acids. Trimming cost V 1 base and J 2 bases, with 18 bases left between them. CDR1 is SGHVS, CDR2 FQNEAQ, per germline. The CDR3, as DNA: TGTGCCAGCAGCTTAGGGCTAGCGCCGAGCAACACCTACGAGCAGTACTTC. As protein: CASSLGLAPSNTYEQYF.

The chain recombines TRBV7-2 with TRBJ2-1; 7 bases fit TRBD1. The V gene's germline CDR1 is SGHTA and CDR2 FQGNSA. This CDR3 has 15 amino acids. The J segment lost 9 bases and the V segment lost 5 bases, leaving 13 bases of the junction unmatched. The CDR3 DNA is TGTGCCAGCAGCCTACCGGCACAGGGGCTAGGTGAGCAGTTCTTC. Its translation: CASSLPAQGLGEQFF.

This clone appeared a single time. This chain links TRBV11-2 with TRBJ2-1; the D is unclear. The CDR3 length is 13 residues. Per germline, CDR1 SGHAT and CDR2 FQNNGV. V lost 8 bases, J lost 0 bases, and 8 bases lay in between. The CDR3: CASEKSSYNEQFF. The CDR3 DNA reads as TGTGCCAGCGAGAAGAGCTCCTACAATGAGCAGTTCTTC.

This rearrangement joins TRBV18 to TRBJ1-3, with D unclear. Trimming stripped 3 bases from V and 0 bases from J, with 12 bases between. The germline gives CDR1 KGHSH, CDR2 LQKENI. This CDR3 region has 16 residues. The CDR3 DNA sequence: TGTGCCAGCTCACCGTCTGACGGAAGCTCTGGAAACACCATATATTTT. Its translation is CASSPSDGSSGNTIYF.

The chain combines TRBV27 with TRBJ2-3; D is possibly TRBD2 (6 bases). CDR3 length equals 16 residues. V gave up 7 bases and J gave up 4 bases, with 21 bases separating them. Germline V gene data show CDR1 as MNHEY and CDR2 as SMNVEV (reference sequence). The CDR3 here is CASKGEGYPGADTQYF. The CDR3 DNA reads TGTGCCAGCAAGGGAGAAGGGTATCCGGGGGCAGATACGCAGTATTTT.

The V call is TRBV4-3, the J call TRBJ2-3; D might be TRBD1 or TRBD2, each matching 5 bases. With 0 bases removed from V and 6 bases from J, the gap between germline ends came to 13 bases. The CDR3 length is 15 residues. Germline V lookup: CDR1 LGHNA, CDR2 YSLEER. CDR3 in amino acids: CASSQDRAGTDTQYF. CDR3 bases: TGCGCCAGCAGCCAAGATAGGGCCGGGACGGATACGCAGTATTTT.

The J gene is TRBJ2-1, the V gene TRBV14, with D uncertain. Trimming shortened V by 5 bases and J by 6 bases, and 14 bases separated the two germline ends. Germline loops: CDR1 SGHDN, CDR2 FVKESK. The CDR3 is made up of 14 amino acids. CDR3 nucleotides: TGTGCCAGCAGCGTCCTAGGCTTAGGCAATGAGCAGTTCTTC. It specifies CASSVLGLGNEQFF. Complete variable domain (other parts from reference TRBV14 and TRBJ2-1): EAGVTQFPSHSVIEKGQTVTLRCDPISGHDNLYWYRRVMGKEIKFLLHFVKESKQDESGMPNNRFLAERTGGTYSTLKVQPAELEDSGVYFCASSVLGLGNEQFFGPGTRLTVL.

The CDR3 DNA reads as TGTGCCAGCAGTTTTTGGGCCGATAGCAATCAGCCCCAGCATTTT. Residues: CASSFWADSNQPQHF. The chain joins TRBV28 to TRBJ1-5; D not resolved. Per germline, CDR1 MDHEN and CDR2 SYDVKM. V dropped 3 bases and J dropped 0 bases, with 9 bases sitting between them. The length of the CDR3 is 15 residues.

The J gene is TRBJ2-1, the V gene TRBV18, with 8 bases identical to TRBD1. The V gene end was trimmed by 1 base and the J gene end by 9 bases; junction bases not matched to a gene: 2. The CDR3 totals 13 residues. The germline gives CDR1 KGHSH, CDR2 LQKENI. The CDR3 reads CASSPRQGPEQFF. For the CDR3, the DNA is TGTGCCAGCTCACCACGACAGGGGCCTGAGCAGTTCTTC.

The chain carries TRBV5-1 and TRBJ2-5; TRBD1 agrees at 9 bases. V was pared by 7 bases and J by 2 bases, with 15 bases of the junction left unmatched. Germline V CDR1 and CDR2: SGHRS, YFSETQ. The CDR3 consists of 17 residues. DNA of the CDR3: TGCGCCAGCCACCCCTACGCCGGGACAGGGAGGCAAGAGACCCAGTACTTC. As protein: CASHPYAGTGRQETQYF.

This chain uses TRBV19 with TRBJ1-1; D not resolved. This CDR3 comprises 15 residues. Trimming stripped 4 bases from V and 1 base from J, with 13 bases between. CDR1 is LNHDA and CDR2 is SQIVND in the germline V gene (reference sequence). CDR3: CASSKVGGGNTEAFF. Written as DNA, the CDR3 is TGTGCCAGTAGTAAAGTCGGCGGAGGGAACACTGAAGCTTTCTTT. The whole variable domain, filled in from reference TRBV19 and TRBJ1-1, reads DGGITQSPKYLFRKEGQNVTLSCEQNLNHDAMYWYRQDPGQGLRLIYYSQIVNDFQKGDIAEGYSVSREKKESFPLTVTSAQKNPTAFYLCASSKVGGGNTEAFFGQGTRLTVV.

The chain carries TRBV5-1 and TRBJ2-1; TRBD2 matches 12 bases. Germline V gene data show CDR1 as SGHRS and CDR2 as YFSETQ. The trim removed 0 bases at V and 7 bases at J, leaving 5 bases unmatched. The CDR3 covers 16 residues. CDR3 coding DNA: TGCGCCAGCAGCTTGGGGCTAGCGGGAGGGCTGAATGAGCAGTTCTTC. Amino acid sequence: CASSLGLAGGLNEQFF.

The DNA for the CDR3 is TGTGCCAGCAGCCCTACAGAAACAAATCAAGAGACCCAGTACTTC. This sequence encodes CASSPTETNQETQYF. V usage is TRBV7-9 and J usage is TRBJ2-5, with D unresolved. Germline CDR1 SEHNR, CDR2 FQNEAQ (reference sequence). The CDR3 is 15 residues long. Trimming removed 5 bases from V and 2 bases from J, with 15 bases in between.

With respect to this clone: Other DNA variants within this sample encode the same CDR3. The gene calls are TRBV5-4 and TRBJ2-2; D is undetermined. The V gene lost 2 bases and the J gene lost 0 bases, with 8 bases spanning the gap. The CDR3 has 15 amino acids. Germline loops: CDR1 SGHNT, CDR2 YYREEE (reference sequence). The CDR3 nucleotides are TGTGCCAGCAGCTTCGGTCGGGCGAACACCGGGGAGCTGTTTTTT. Translated: CASSFGRANTGELFF.

The chain links TRBV2 to TRBJ2-2; 9 positions agree with TRBD2. The CDR3 loop spans 16 amino acids. V was pared by 6 bases and J by 3 bases, with 8 bases of the junction left unmatched. Germline V gene lookup returns CDR1 SNHLY and CDR2 FYNNEI. The CDR3 coding sequence is TGTGCCAGCAGAGTATTGGCGGGAGGGGACACCGGGGAGCTGTTTTTT. It yields the protein CASRVLAGGDTGELFF.

The genes are TRBV5-6 and TRBJ1-2; 7 bases are a match to TRBD1. This CDR3 region has 15 residues. Germline trimming cut 0 bases from V and 8 bases from J; bases unmatched to any gene: 10. Germline lookup yields CDR1 SGHDT and CDR2 YYEEEE. This chain's CDR3 is CASSLDGWRGRGYTF. CDR3 coding DNA: TGTGCCAGCAGCTTGGATGGGTGGAGGGGGCGCGGCTACACCTTC.

The V gene is TRBV11-2, the J gene TRBJ1-1; D remains unclear. Looked up from germline, CDR1 is SGHAT and CDR2 is FQNNGV. The CDR3 has 14 amino acids. V lost 2 bases and J 6 bases, leaving 13 bases between the germline ends. The CDR3 loop reads CASSLQRSGAEAFF. As DNA, the CDR3 is TGTGCCAGCAGCTTACAACGATCCGGGGCTGAAGCTTTCTTT. Complete variable domain (other parts from reference TRBV11-2 and TRBJ1-1): EAGVAQSPRYKIIEKRQSVAFWCNPISGHATLYWYQQILGQGPKLLIQFQNNGVVDDSQLPKDRFSAERLKGVDSTLKIQPAKLEDSAVYLCASSLQRSGAEAFFGQGTRLTVV.

The CDR3 bases are TGTGCCAGCAGCTTAGTCTCCCCTCTAGCTACTGGGGATACGCAGTATTTT. It is translated as CASSLVSPLATGDTQYF. The chain carries TRBV7-2 and TRBJ2-3; D might be TRBD2 (5 bases). Trimming shortened V by 1 base and J by 6 bases, and 20 bases separated the two germline ends. Germline V gene data show CDR1 as SGHTA and CDR2 as FQGNSA. CDR3 length equals 17 residues.

This chain connects TRBV10-3 to TRBJ2-1, with 11 bases fitting TRBD2. With 3 bases clipped from V and 5 bases from J, the junction kept 6 bases outside the gene matches. The CDR3 is 16 amino acids. Germline CDR1 and CDR2: ENHRY and SYGVKD. The CDR3 bases are TGTGCCATCAGTGATTTGGGGACTAGCGGAAACAATGAGCAGTTCTTC. It is translated as CAISDLGTSGNNEQFF.

The rearrangement uses TRBV27 and TRBJ1-2; D may be TRBD1 (5 bases). The germline V gene encodes CDR1 MNHEY and CDR2 SMNVEV (reference sequence). V dropped 0 bases and J dropped 4 bases, with 9 bases sitting between them. This CDR3 comprises 14 residues. CDR3 DNA: TGTGCCAGCAGTTTATCGGGGGGAACCTATGGCTACACCTTC. Its protein is CASSLSGGTYGYTF.

This clone was counted a single time. This rearrangement joins TRBV4-3 to TRBJ2-1, with 7 bases identical to TRBD1. The V and J ends lost 4 bases and 0 bases, in that order; junction bases with no gene match: 9. CDR1 is LGHNA and CDR2 is YSLEER in the germline V gene. This CDR3 spans 17 amino acids. In DNA, the CDR3 is TGCGCCAGCAGCCTCTTCTCAGGGGGAAGCTCCTACAATGAGCAGTTCTTC. Translating gives CASSLFSGGSSYNEQFF.

The gene calls are TRBV19 and TRBJ1-5, with D perhaps matching TRBD1 (5 bases). The CDR3 contains 15 residues. CDR1 and CDR2 (germline): LNHDA, SQIVND (reference sequence). The V and J ends lost 4 bases and 2 bases respectively, with 12 bases between them. CDR3 coding DNA: TGTGCCAGTAGTACTCAGGGTATTCGCAATCAGCCCCAGCATTTT. Protein: CASSTQGIRNQPQHF.

This chain links TRBV10-3 with TRBJ2-4; 13 nucleotides agree with TRBD2. J was trimmed by 0 bases and V by 4 bases; bases with no gene match: 3. This CDR3 has 17 residues. Germline lookup yields CDR1 ENHRY and CDR2 SYGVKD. The CDR3 sequence is CAISGGLAGLAKNIQYF. The CDR3 region has the DNA TGTGCCATCAGTGGGGGACTAGCGGGGCTAGCCAAAAACATTCAGTACTTC.